This TCR beta chain appears in the sequencing data of a study of blood T cell repertoires in COVID-19. About the research overall: The cDNA or gDNA used as material had been derived from T cells, B-cell-depleted T cells, or PBMCs.

Clones were sequenced by immunoSEQ multiplex PCR, and TCRdb holds only the in-frame ones, with some missing. The data contain fewer than 90,000 clones, 80% of them singletons. This clone was seen only a few times. Sequencing was done on a sample of peripheral blood. This TCR came from an elderly woman with acute or convalescent COVID-19.

Here the CDR3 DNA reads TGCGCCAGCAGCTTGGAGGTAGGGGGCGAGGGCTACACCTTC. Its translation is CASSLEVGGEGYTF. The gene calls are TRBV5-1 and TRBJ1-2; TRBD1 matches at 7 bases. CDR1 and CDR2 (germline): SGHRS, YFSETQ. This CDR3 has 14 residues. V was clipped by 0 bases and J by 8 bases; unmatched bases: 7. Full variable domain (rest looked up from reference TRBV5-1 and TRBJ1-2): KAGVTQTPRYLIKTRGQQVTLSCSPISGHRSVSWYQQTPGQGLQFLFEYFSETQRNKGNFPGRFSGRQFSNSRSEMNVSTLELGDSALYLCASSLEVGGEGYTFGSGTRLTVV.